This T cell receptor beta chain was captured in a study of cytomegalovirus exposure and HLA in healthy donors (dated by TCRdb to the late 2010s). Broadly, across the study: An earlier analysis of some 600 of the donors reported 276 Gb of sequence data and 95 million to 130 million unique TCR beta sequences obtained from roughly 180 million T cells. Approximately 300 gigabases of sequencing data and 75 million to 85 million unique TCR sequences made up an early release that covered some 640 HLA-typed donors. Among the roughly 370 genotyped donors, roughly 80% belonged to the genetic ancestry cluster associated with self-reported Caucasian donors. The aim of the study was to test whether cataloging public T cell receptors could identify signatures of past pathogen exposure. The T cell repertoires of about 700 subjects were profiled by immunosequencing and related to cytomegalovirus serostatus. In addition to the first cohort of 650 to 800 subjects, a separate validation cohort of 120 different subjects was used. To predict cytomegalovirus infection status, the study brought together high-throughput TCR immunosequencing, statistical association of individual TCRs with disease status, and machine learning. To study patterns of TCR occurrence, a later analysis re-analyzed previously published TCR beta repertoires from 666 donors and added high-resolution HLA genotyping. In the later analysis, no new phenotypic data were used to find candidate immune exposures; instead, reliance was placed on TCR beta sequences and their occurrence across donors. In an earlier analysis of roughly 580 of the donors, high-throughput TCR beta sequencing was used to judge whether each TCR beta V gene segment behaved as functional or pseudogenic. Donor age, sex, ethnicity and CMV serostatus were compiled together with the repertoire data. Genome-wide SNP genotypes for about 65% of the roughly 670 donors were used in a later genetic analysis, which treated that subset as a discovery cohort. Every discovery cohort repertoire had been produced on one sequencing platform. Both class I and class II loci were covered by HLA typing, at four-digit resolution. Typing coverage varied by locus: roughly 629-630 donors for A, B, C, DRB1 and DQB1; more than 500 for DQA1; approximately 610 for DPA1; 400 to 480 for DPB1. A handful of DR-DQ haplotypes were handled as single units for association and clustering because linkage in the cohort was strong. Across 398 genotyped donors of the cohort, an average of about 220,000 unique TCR beta nucleotide sequences per donor were sequenced, and roughly 20% of those sequences were non-productive. Overall study results and their limits: The 87-base-pair reads could not distinguish some IMGT-functional V segments, including TRBV6-2 and TRBV6-3, so those segments were excluded. A later genetic analysis associated a missense DCLRE1C variant with V-gene and J-gene trimming of TCR beta chains, and an independent cohort replicated the association. Roughly uniform sequencing depth across donors was assumed in presence/absence analyses, although this assumption may not hold. In a later analysis, most CMV-associated TCR beta chains were found to appear HLA-restricted, with HLA associations seemingly driven largely by CMV exposure. Because HLA typing was missing for some donors at each locus, association tests included only the typed subset. A later analysis found that HLA-associated TCR beta chains were more clonally expanded and had lower generation probabilities than equally common non-associated chains. The study listed around 160 TCR beta chains as associated with cytomegalovirus. A further reported finding was that TCR beta sequences accurately predicted the HLA-A and HLA-B alleles for most subjects in the first cohort. When HLA alleles, especially DR and DQ, strongly co-occurred, TCR associations were difficult to assign to individual alleles. A cluster of highly shared sequence variants was judged likely to be a technical artifact of the sequencing pipeline. Several of the top co-occurrence clusters appeared to be linked to parvovirus B19, influenza, CMV and Epstein-Barr virus, according to a later analysis. Only TCR beta chains were sequenced in this cohort, and the absence of alpha or paired-chain data limited detectable features. A later analysis found that TCR association rates varied across HLA loci, with DRB1 alleles showing the most associated TCRs and HLA-C alleles the fewest. At a false discovery rate of 0.05, a later analysis linked 16,000 or so TCR beta sequences to specific HLA alleles. A later genetic analysis reported fewer N-insertions in productive TCRs among donors in an Asian-associated ancestry cluster than the roughly 700-donor mean. Immune exposure information for the cohort was limited to CMV serostatus. An earlier analysis of approximately 590 of the donors showed that most TCR beta V segments appeared in productive rearrangements either about 90% or about 30% of the time, which broadly matched IMGT annotations. Correlated functional status among segregating V segments might be attributable to linkage disequilibrium, but an unknown experimental factor could not be ruled out. The earlier analysis of approximately 540 of the donors excluded fewer than 20 rarely observed V segments, including chromosome 9 orphons, because counts were too low. It was suggested by the authors that the approach could potentially be generalized to other disease states and immunological phenotypes. Most TCR sequences were seen in very few donors, while some public TCRs were found in many individuals. A few of the identified cytomegalovirus-associated TCR beta chains were confirmed in vitro to be specific for cytomegalovirus antigens. Cytomegalovirus status was reported to be diagnosed by the classifier with high specificity and sensitivity in both the original and validation cohorts.

Library method: the immunoSEQ multiplex PCR assay. A mixture of 60 forward primers for TCR Vbeta segments and 13 reverse primers for TCR Jbeta segments was used in the multiplex PCR. The CDR3 region of rearranged TCR beta genes was amplified from genomic DNA by a multiplex PCR assay. On the Illumina HiSeq System, the amplified TCR beta libraries were sequenced as 87-base-pair reads. The original methods were these. A later analysis tallied 70 million to 100 million unique TCR beta chains across the 700 or so repertoires, and approximately 12 million of those chains were shared by two or more donors. Raw reads were error-corrected and collapsed into unique sequences with a nearest-neighbor algorithm that merged closely related sequences to remove PCR and sequencing errors. V, D and J gene segments were assigned by aligning CDR3 sequences to IMGT reference sequences. For a sequence to be retained, a match of at least six nucleotides to both a V gene segment and a J gene segment was required. Rearrangements were called productive when the CDR3 lacked stop codons and stayed in frame with V and J; all others were non-productive. CDR3 was defined by IMGT convention, running from the second conserved V-encoded cysteine to the conserved J-encoded phenylalanine. Sequences without an unambiguous match to a single V gene segment were excluded from the earlier analysis of a few hundred of the donors. An earlier analysis of almost 600 of the donors classified V segments as functional when productive rearrangements were above 56.7% and as segregating when the standard deviation between donors was above 5%. A statistical classification framework was built to diagnose cytomegalovirus status from the catalog of TCR beta chain sequences. V and J gene assignment, in a later analysis, came from comparing TCR nucleotide sequences with IMGT/GENE-DB human TR gene sequences. In a later analysis, CDR3 sequences and most-parsimonious VDJ recombination scenarios were assigned using the TCRdist pipeline. A later analysis defined each TCR beta chain by its CDR3 amino acid sequence plus V-gene family, and excluded reads lacking a unique V-gene family. A later analysis removed 600 or so highly shared, low-generation-probability nucleotide sequences to deal with suspected cross-contamination and a sequencing artifact. A later analysis calculated a clonal expansion index for each public chain from normalized within-repertoire ranks of inferred template counts. In a later analysis, generation probabilities were computed with a VDJ recombination model fitted to out-of-frame rearrangements, and the resulting probabilities were checked against IGoR. In a later analysis, hypergeometric tests were used to score TCR-TCR, TCR-HLA and TCR-CMV co-occurrence, with a repertoire-size bias correction applied to TCR pairs. False discovery rates were estimated in a later analysis by permuting HLA or CMV assignments 20 times. In a later analysis, co-occurring TCRs were grouped using DBSCAN, with TCRdist sequence similarity added in when clustering inside HLA-allele-positive subsets. Repertoires with fewer than 30,000 or more than 120,000 public chains were left out of co-occurrence clustering, as were a handful of repertoires with anomalous nucleotide sharing. TCRdb holds this immuneACCESS table with in-frame rearrangements only. Some clones are missing; in checked studies, unresolved V genes explain under half, and the rest has no known cause. V, J and clone size are those of that table, while D and trimming were read from the DNA. A total of nearly 110,000 clones appear in this sample, 65% to 85% of them only once. Jointly, the top ten make up about 2% of the sample.

In the germline V gene, CDR1 corresponds to LGHNA and CDR2 to YSLEER. V is cut by 0 bases and J by 2 bases, and the space between the germline ends is 10 bases. Reading from cysteine to phenylalanine, the CDR3 counts 15 amino acids. Only the CDR3 part of the read is kept: 45 bases, read in frame from the first base. The cohort comprised hundreds of healthy bone marrow donors. At the time of sampling, every cohort member was nominally healthy, though immune exposures that went unrecorded were likely present. The donor was CMV seronegative and was included in the group of a few hundred seronegative cohort members. A peripheral blood sample was collected from each donor, and TCR beta sequencing was performed on peripheral blood mononuclear cells. The Qiagen DNeasy Blood Extraction Kit was used to extract genomic DNA from the blood cell samples. This clone was counted between two and nine times. Its antigen is currently not known. Within one base of it there is no much larger clone, and no base qualities were kept.

This TCR derives from a young man in good health and CMV-seronegative. The rearranged chain carries TRBV4-3 and TRBJ2-5, with TRBD1 as a weak D call on 6 bases. The specimen sequenced was PBMCs. The DNA sequence is TGCGCCAGCAGCCAAGATTCGGGGACACAAGAGACCCAGTACTTC. Translated, this gives CASSQDSGTQETQYF.